A selection of T cell receptor beta chains follows, all from one sample in a study of blood T cell repertoires in COVID-19. The repertoire was sequenced with immunoSEQ multiplex PCR; TCRdb's copy has only in-frame clones and lacks some. The sample shows roughly 250,000 clones, about 93% of them seen only once. Sequenced material: PBMCs or T cells enriched from blood (not recorded which). Every receptor here comes from a woman younger than 35 who had recovered from COVID-19. The CDR3 runs from the conserved cysteine through the conserved F or W. Fields, in order: V gene, D gene, clone size, J gene, CDR3 DNA, CDR3 protein. The D gene is left open where the match is weak. The size field is filled for only some rows; it gives once, few, many or a size class.

>TRBV4-2|TRBD1|.|TRBJ1-5
TGTGCCAGCAGCCAGACCGGGACAGGGTATCAGCCCCAGCATTTT
CASSQTGTGYQPQHF
>TRBV5-1|.|.|TRBJ2-3
TGCGCCAGCTTCGACGAGCCAGGGGGCACAGATACGCAGTATTTT
CASFDEPGGTDTQYF
>TRBV5-4|.|.|TRBJ1-1
TGTGCCAGCACCAACCCCCGGGGGACGGGCCTATTT
CASTNPRGTGLF
>TRBV11-3|TRBD1|.|TRBJ1-1
TGTGCCAGCCTGAATGGACCGGGACAGGGGGCCTCATCGGGGGCTGAAGCTTTCTTT
CASLNGPGQGASSGAEAFF
>TRBV7-3|.|.|TRBJ2-7
TGTGCCAGCAGCCCCTGGGGAGGAGACGGGTACGAGCAGTACTTC
CASSPWGGDGYEQYF
>TRBV2|.|.|TRBJ1-5
TGTGCCAGCTTAGGGGCAGGGGCCGATCAGCCCCAGCATTTT
CASLGAGADQPQHF
>TRBV6-5|TRBD1|.|TRBJ2-2
TGTGCCAGCAGGCGGACAGGTGGCGGGGAGCTGTTTTTT
CASRRTGGGELFF
>TRBV18|.|.|TRBJ2-2
TGTGCCAGCTCGCGATTTGAGACTGGAAACACCGGGGAGCTGTTTTTT
CASSRFETGNTGELFF
>TRBV4-1|TRBD1|.|TRBJ2-7
TGCGCCAGCAGCTTTGACAGGGCCCCCTACGAGCAGTACTTC
CASSFDRAPYEQYF
>TRBV2|.|.|TRBJ1-3
TGTGCCAGCTCATTCTCTACCTCTGGAAACACCATATATTTT
CASSFSTSGNTIYF
>TRBV5-6|.|.|TRBJ1-1
TGTGCCAGCAGCGTCCCGGGACTTAAGAACACTGAAGCTTTCTTT
CASSVPGLKNTEAFF
>TRBV19|.|.|TRBJ1-1
TGTGCCAGTAGCACTCTCAGGGTATACACTGAAGCTTTCTTT
CASSTLRVYTEAFF
>TRBV19|TRBD1|.|TRBJ1-1
TGTGCCAGTAGTCCTGGGACAGGGAGGAAGGCTTTCTTT
CASSPGTGRKAFF
>TRBV7-9|.|.|TRBJ2-5
TGTGCCAGCAGCTTAGTCGCCGGAACGGGGTGGGCCCAGTACTTC
CASSLVAGTGWAQYF
>TRBV7-8|TRBD1|few|TRBJ1-2
TGTGCCAGCAGCCAGCACCGGACAGGGCTCAGCTATGGCTACACCTTC
CASSQHRTGLSYGYTF
>TRBV7-2|TRBD2|.|TRBJ2-3
TGTGCCAGCAGCATTAGCGGGGGACAGTTGGTAGATACGCAGTATTTT
CASSISGGQLVDTQYF
>TRBV7-2|TRBD2|.|TRBJ2-3
TGTGCCAGCAGCCCCAGAAGGGGAGGGAGCACAGATACGCAGTATTTT
CASSPRRGGSTDTQYF
>TRBV7-9|.|.|TRBJ1-1
TGTGCCAGCAGCTTAACCGCCTACAGGTTTGAAGCTTTCTTT
CASSLTAYRFEAFF
>TRBV2|.|.|TRBJ1-1
TGTGCCAGCAAAGGTGAGGTCATGAACACTGAAGCTTTCTTT
CASKGEVMNTEAFF
>TRBV11-3|TRBD1|.|TRBJ1-1
TGTGCCAGCAGCTTTAGGACAGGGGAAGCTTTCTTT
CASSFRTGEAFF
>TRBV27|TRBD2|.|TRBJ2-1
TGTGCCAGCAGTTCGATCCTAAACGGACTAGCGGGAGATGCTGAGCAGTTCTTC
CASSSILNGLAGDAEQFF